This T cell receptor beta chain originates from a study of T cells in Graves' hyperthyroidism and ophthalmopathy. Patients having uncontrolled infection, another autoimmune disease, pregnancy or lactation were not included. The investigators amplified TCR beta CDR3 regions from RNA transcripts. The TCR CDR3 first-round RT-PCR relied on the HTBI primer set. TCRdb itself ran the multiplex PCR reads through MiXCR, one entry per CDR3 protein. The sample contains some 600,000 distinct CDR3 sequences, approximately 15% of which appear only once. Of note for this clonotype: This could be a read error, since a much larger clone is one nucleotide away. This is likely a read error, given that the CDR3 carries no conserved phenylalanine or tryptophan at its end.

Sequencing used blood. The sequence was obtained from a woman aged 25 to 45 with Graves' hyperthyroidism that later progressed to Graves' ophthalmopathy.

The CDR3 nucleotides are TGTGCCAGCAGCGTAGCGGGAGTCGGGTACAATGAGCAGTTCTAC. It codes for CASSVAGVGYNEQFY. The rearrangement links TRBV9 to TRBJ2-1; a possible D gene is TRBD2 (6 bases). The germline V and J ends were trimmed by 0 bases and 4 bases, with 11 bases remaining between them. The CDR3 is 15 amino acids. Germline V CDR1 and CDR2: SGDLS, YYNGEE.